The TCR beta chain described here comes from a study of blood T cell repertoires in COVID-19. On the study more broadly: Some COVID-19 samples were acute and others convalescent; all came from the United States, Italy and Spain.

Libraries were prepared by immunoSEQ multiplex PCR; TCRdb keeps only in-frame clonotypes and omits some of them. Altogether about 83,000 clones are present, about nine tenths being singletons, with the ten largest covering around 2.9%. Trimming removed 2 bases from V and 2 bases from J, with 15 bases in between. CDR3 size: 16 residues. The germline gives CDR1 KGHDR, CDR2 SFDVKD. This TCR was recovered from a woman aged 50 to 60 with active or convalescent COVID-19. Sequenced sample: peripheral blood. The chain links TRBV24-1 to TRBJ2-7; D gene ambiguous. In nucleotides, the CDR3 is TGTGCCACCAGTGATTCATCGCCTGGGCCTACCTACGAGCAGTACTTC. It yields the protein CATSDSSPGPTYEQYF.